This T cell receptor (beta chain) appears in the sequencing data of a study of blood T cell repertoires in COVID-19. For the study at large: The study drew acute and convalescent COVID-19 samples from the United States, Italy and Spain. The analysed material was cDNA or gDNA that came from T cells, B-cell-depleted T cells, or PBMCs.

This CDR3 is built from 15 residues. V lost 1 base, J lost 6 bases, and 5 bases stayed unmatched. From germline, CDR1 is SGHNT and CDR2 YYREEE (reference sequence). TCRdb's copy holds only in-frame clones and misses some; the assay was immunoSEQ multiplex PCR. The sample shows tens of thousands of clones, approximately 82% of them seen only once. The V call is TRBV5-4, the J call TRBJ2-2, with 8 positions matching TRBD1. The sample was peripheral blood. This TCR was recovered from a woman of 80 years or more with acute or convalescent COVID-19. CDR3 coding DNA: TGTGCCAGCAGCTTGCAGGGGGCATCGGCCGGGGAGCTGTTTTTT. Translation: CASSLQGASAGELFF.